The 7 T cell receptor beta chains reported below all come from one sample, sequenced in a study of T-cell memory formation after mild COVID-19. TCRdb re-called the 5' RACE reads with MiXCR, one entry per CDR3 protein. Here the sample spans fewer than 350,000 distinct CDR3 sequences, more than 15% being singletons. Sample: PBMCs or a T cell subset sorted from them (not recorded which). The receptors here all came from a man between 18 and 29 years old who had mild COVID-19 (a few samples of this study predate the infection). Cell type and time point are not known.

This clonotype has at least ten counts. The chain links TRBV29-1 to TRBJ2-3, with D perhaps matching TRBD1 or TRBD2 (6 bases each). V was pared by 8 bases and J by 6 bases, with 15 bases between. This CDR3 contains 12 residues. Germline V lookup: CDR1 SQVTM, CDR2 ANQGSEA. The CDR3 nucleotides read TGCAGCCTTAGGGGGGTGAGGGATACGCAGTATTTT. Translation: CSLRGVRDTQYF.

This clonotype was observed a handful of times. The rearrangement links TRBV7-6 to TRBJ2-2; maybe TRBD1 (5 bases). Germline CDR1 reads SGHVS; CDR2 reads FNYEAQ. The CDR3 covers 17 residues. With 2 bases removed from V and 0 bases from J, the gap between germline ends came to 13 bases. Written as DNA, the CDR3 is TGTGCCAGCAGCTTATACCAGGGCCTTGCGAACACCGGGGAGCTGTTTTTT. Translated: CASSLYQGLANTGELFF.

A remark on this clonotype: A junction boundary mismatches the germline segment, possibly from a read error. V is TRBV4-1 and J is TRBJ1-6; the D is unclear. Per the germline V gene, CDR1 is MGHRA and CDR2 is YSYEKL. The CDR3 sequence is 16 residues long. DNA of the CDR3: TGCGCCAGCCGCCAGGCGGGGAATTTCTATAATTCACCCCTCCACTTT. It translates to CASRQAGNFYNSPLHF.

J is TRBJ1-6 and V is TRBV4-2; D remains ambiguous. In germline, CDR1 is LGHNA, CDR2 YNFKEQ. V gave up 4 bases and J gave up 5 bases, with 12 bases separating them. The CDR3 is 15 amino acids. CDR3 nucleotide sequence: TGTGCCAGCAGCCGTATAGGTGGAGATAATTCACCCCTCCACTTT. Translation: CASSRIGGDNSPLHF.

The chain employs TRBV4-1 and TRBJ2-3; D ambiguous. From germline, CDR1 is MGHRA and CDR2 YSYEKL. The CDR3 consists of 13 residues. V dropped 0 bases and J dropped 5 bases, with 6 bases sitting between them. The CDR3 loop is CASSQDSGDTQYF. CDR3 DNA: TGCGCCAGCAGCCAAGATTCCGGAGATACGCAGTATTTT.

This clonotype was recorded many times. The rearrangement links TRBV5-1 to TRBJ1-2; D call uncertain. CDR3 length: 12 amino acids. The germline V gene has CDR1 SGHRS and CDR2 YFSETQ. Trimming stripped 0 bases from V and 10 bases from J, with 10 bases between. In DNA form, the CDR3 reads TGCGCCAGCAGCTTGGATCGAGGTGACTACACCTTC. It is translated as CASSLDRGDYTF.

This clonotype was seen a handful of times. The rearrangement links TRBV4-2 to TRBJ2-5, with 11 bases lining up with TRBD2. Per the germline V gene, CDR1 is LGHNA and CDR2 is YNFKEQ. Germline trimming cut 3 bases from V and 1 base from J; bases unmatched to any gene: 7. The CDR3 extends over 17 amino acids. The CDR3 region is CASSQYLAGGIQETQYF. CDR3 DNA: TGTGCCAGCAGCCAGTATCTAGCGGGGGGAATCCAAGAGACCCAGTACTTC.